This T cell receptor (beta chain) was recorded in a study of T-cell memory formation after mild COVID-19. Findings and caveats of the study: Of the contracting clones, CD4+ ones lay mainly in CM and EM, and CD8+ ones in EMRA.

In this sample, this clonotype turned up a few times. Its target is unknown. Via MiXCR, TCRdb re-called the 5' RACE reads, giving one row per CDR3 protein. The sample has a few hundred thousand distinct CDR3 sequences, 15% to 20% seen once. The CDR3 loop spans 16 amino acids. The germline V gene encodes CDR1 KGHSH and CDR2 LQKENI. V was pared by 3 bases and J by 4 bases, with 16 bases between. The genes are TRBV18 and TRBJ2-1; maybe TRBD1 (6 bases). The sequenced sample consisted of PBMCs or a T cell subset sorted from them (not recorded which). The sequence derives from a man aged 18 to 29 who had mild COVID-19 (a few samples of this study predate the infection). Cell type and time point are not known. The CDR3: CASSPSRGIVYNEQFF. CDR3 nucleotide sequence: TGTGCCAGCTCACCGTCGAGGGGGATAGTTTACAATGAGCAGTTCTTC.